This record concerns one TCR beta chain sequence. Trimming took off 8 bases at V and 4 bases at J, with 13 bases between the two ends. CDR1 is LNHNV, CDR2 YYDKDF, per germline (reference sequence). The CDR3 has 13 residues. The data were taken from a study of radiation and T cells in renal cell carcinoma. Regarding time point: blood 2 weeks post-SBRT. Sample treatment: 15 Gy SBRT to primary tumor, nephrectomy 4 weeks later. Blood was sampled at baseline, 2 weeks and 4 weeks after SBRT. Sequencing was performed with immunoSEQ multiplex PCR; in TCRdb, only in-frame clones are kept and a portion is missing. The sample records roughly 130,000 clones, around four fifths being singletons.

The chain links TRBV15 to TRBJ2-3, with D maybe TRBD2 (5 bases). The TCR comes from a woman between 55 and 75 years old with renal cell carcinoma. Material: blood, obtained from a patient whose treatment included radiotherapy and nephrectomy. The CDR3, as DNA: TGTGCCACCCGGGAAGGCGGCGCAGATACGCAGTATTTT. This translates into CATREGGADTQYF.